Described below is a single T cell receptor beta chain sequence and its context. The antigen remains undetermined. This record belongs to a study of T cell responses to AZD1222 COVID-19 vaccine. This table comes from immunoSEQ multiplex PCR, and its TCRdb copy is limited to in-frame clones, with some not included. The sample includes about 54,000 clones, 80% to 90% of them seen just once. General study points: Spike-specific TCR breadth and depth grew following two AZD1222 doses.

There are 14 residues in the CDR3. Germline CDR1 reads KGHSH; CDR2 reads LQKENI. The V end was cut by 3 bases, the J end by 8 bases, with 11 bases between. The sequencing here drew on peripheral blood, taken 28 days after the second AZD1222 dose. V and J are TRBV18 and TRBJ1-6; D is possibly TRBD1 (5 bases). This TCR came from an adult who received the AZD1222 COVID-19 vaccine. The DNA for the CDR3 is TGTGCCAGCTCACCTTCAGGGAAAGATTCACCCCTCCACTTT. As protein: CASSPSGKDSPLHF.